The 15 T cell receptor beta chains below come from one sample, sequenced in a study of Ad26.COV2.S vaccination and SARS-CoV-2 variants. The sample's treatment: some 20 received Ad26.COV2.S at low or high dose, single or two shots; about 5 received placebo; per-sample allocation not given. Each sample was drawn 63 days after the first injection (of vaccine or placebo). Sequencing used immunoSEQ multiplex PCR; TCRdb keeps in-frame clones, though not all of them. The repertoire holds more than 400,000 clones, 92% seen once, with approximately 1.7% in the top ten. The sample here was peripheral blood, taken in a trial of Ad26.COV2.S vaccine versus placebo. These receptors all come from a person between 18 and 65 years old who received the Ad26.COV2.S COVID-19 vaccine or a placebo.

The chain has TRBV6-5 and TRBJ2-2; no reliable D call. V was shortened by 5 bases and J by 0 bases, with 7 bases between the two germline ends. CDR3 length equals 14 residues. Germline assignment: CDR1 MNHEY and CDR2 SVGAGI. CDR3 bases: TGTGCCAGCAGTACAGATTCGAACACCGGGGAGCTGTTTTTT. This sequence encodes CASSTDSNTGELFF.

The CDR3 nucleotides are TGTGCCAGCAGTGACGGTGGCGGCTATGGCTACACCTTC. This sequence encodes CASSDGGGYGYTF. The J gene is TRBJ1-2, the V gene TRBV12-3 or TRBV12-4; no clear D gene. CDR3 length: 13 amino acids. Trimming pared 5 bases from V and 4 bases from J, leaving 11 bases between.

J is TRBJ2-1 and V is TRBV28, with D maybe TRBD2 (6 bases). The CDR3 covers 16 residues. Germline V gene data show CDR1 as MDHEN and CDR2 as SYDVKM. V dropped 7 bases and J dropped 0 bases, with 16 bases sitting between them. In nucleotides, the CDR3 is TGTGCCAGCAACCCGGAGGGGAGGAGCTCCTACAATGAGCAGTTCTTC. Its protein product is CASNPEGRSSYNEQFF.

J is TRBJ1-2 and V is TRBV7-9; D uncertain. This CDR3 contains 14 residues. Trimming removed 5 bases from V and 4 bases from J, with 14 bases in between. The V gene's germline CDR1 is SEHNR and CDR2 FQNEAQ (reference sequence). CDR3 sequence reads: CASSALGQVYGYTF. The CDR3, as DNA: TGTGCCAGCAGCGCCCTAGGGCAGGTCTATGGCTACACCTTC.

This chain links TRBV28 with TRBJ2-1; TRBD1 might be the D (6 bases). The CDR3 has 14 residues. V was cut by 6 bases and J by 4 bases, with 13 bases left in between. The germline CDR1 and CDR2 sequences are MDHEN and SYDVKM. CDR3 region: CASRTSDRYNEQFF. The CDR3 region has the DNA TGTGCCAGCAGAACCAGCGACAGGTACAATGAGCAGTTCTTC. The full variable domain, rest sourced from reference TRBV28 and TRBJ2-1, is DVKVTQSSRYLVKRTGEKVFLECVQDMDHENMFWYRQDPGLGLRLIYFSYDVKMKEKGDIPEGYSVSREKKERFSLILESASTNQTSMYLCASRTSDRYNEQFFGPGTRLTVL.

This chain links TRBV19 with TRBJ1-1, with D maybe TRBD1 (6 bases). CDR1 is LNHDA, CDR2 SQIVND, per germline (reference sequence). CDR3 length: 14 amino acids. V shed 1 base and J shed 1 base, with 7 bases lying between them. The CDR3 DNA sequence: TGTGCCAGTAGTATAGGGACAGAGAACACTGAAGCTTTCTTT. Translating gives CASSIGTENTEAFF.

The chain combines TRBV14 with TRBJ2-1; D unclear. The CDR3 extends over 12 amino acids. Germline loops: CDR1 SGHDN, CDR2 FVKESK. V shed 1 base and J shed 8 bases, with 6 bases lying between them. This CDR3 reads CASSQGWYEQFF. The CDR3 DNA follows: TGTGCCAGCAGCCAAGGATGGTATGAGCAGTTCTTC.

The chain joins TRBV4-3 to TRBJ1-1; no clear D. The V and J ends lost 0 bases and 1 base respectively, with 9 bases between them. This CDR3 is 15 amino acids long. Germline lookup yields CDR1 LGHNA and CDR2 YSLEER. CDR3 nucleotide sequence: TGCGCCAGCAGCCAAGAGTGGTCTGCGAACACTGAAGCTTTCTTT. It codes for CASSQEWSANTEAFF.

This chain links TRBV9 with TRBJ1-4; D call uncertain. Germline values: CDR1 SGDLS, CDR2 YYNGEE. V was shortened by 4 bases and J by 13 bases, with 23 bases between the two germline ends. This CDR3 region has 15 residues. CDR3 protein: CASSPDPLGGGRLFF. For the CDR3, the DNA is TGTGCCAGCAGCCCAGACCCCCTTGGTGGAGGGCGACTGTTTTTT.

The chain joins TRBV4-3 to TRBJ2-7; D unresolved. The CDR3 loop spans 13 amino acids. V lost 4 bases to trimming and J lost 1 base, with 8 bases between them. Germline assignment: CDR1 LGHNA and CDR2 YSLEER. The CDR3 loop is CASSPAGSYEQYF. The CDR3 region has the DNA TGCGCCAGCAGCCCTGCAGGATCCTACGAGCAGTACTTC.

Written as DNA, the CDR3 is TGTGCCAGCAGCCCGATTAGAAGCGAGAAGGGGGTACGGTCACCCCTCCACTTT. Its translation is CASSPIRSEKGVRSPLHF. The rearrangement links TRBV7-9 to TRBJ1-6; TRBD1 is a possible D gene (6 bases). There are 18 residues in the CDR3. Germline CDR1 reads SEHNR; CDR2 reads FQNEAQ (reference sequence). Trimming removed 5 bases from V and 10 bases from J, with 27 bases in between.

The chain employs TRBV24-1 and TRBJ1-5; 10 nucleotides match TRBD1. The germline gives CDR1 KGHDR, CDR2 SFDVKD. This CDR3 is built from 18 residues. With V trimmed by 0 bases and J by 7 bases, 11 bases remained unmatched. The CDR3 DNA sequence: TGTGCCACCAGTGATTTGCTGAGTCGGGACAGGGGTTCCCAGCCCCAGCATTTT. It is translated as CATSDLLSRDRGSQPQHF.

V is TRBV19 and J is TRBJ2-5; 12 bases are shared with TRBD2. This CDR3 has 15 residues. The junction had 7 bases not matched to a gene; V was cut back by 7 bases and J by 4 bases. In germline, CDR1 is LNHDA, CDR2 SQIVND (reference sequence). The CDR3, as DNA: TGTGCCAGTAAGACTAGCGGGGGCCTAAGAGAGACCCAGTACTTC. This sequence encodes CASKTSGGLRETQYF.

The chain uses TRBV21-1 and TRBJ2-5. TRBV21-1 is a listed pseudogene. The CDR3 length is 12 residues. The CDR3 DNA is TGTGCCAGCAGCAAAGTCCAAGAGACCCAGTACTTC. This encodes CASSKVQETQYF.

In DNA form, the CDR3 reads TGTGCCAGCAGCTTGTTGGGACCGGGAAGCAATCAGCCCCAGCATTTT. It translates to CASSLLGPGSNQPQHF. The rearrangement joins TRBV5-6 to TRBJ1-5, with D maybe TRBD1 (5 bases). This CDR3 is built from 16 residues. V lost 1 base, J lost 1 base, and 12 bases lay in between. Germline assignment: CDR1 SGHDT and CDR2 YYEEEE.